The clone carrying this T cell receptor beta chain occurred a few times. The data are from a study of T-cell memory formation after mild COVID-19. MiXCR, applied by TCRdb to the 5' RACE reads, yields one record per CDR3 protein. The sample holds about 250,000 distinct CDR3 sequences; more than 15% are singletons and the top ten take approximately 22%. The V gene lost 6 bases and the J gene lost 4 bases, with 16 bases spanning the gap. The CDR3 extends over 15 amino acids. Germline V lookup: CDR1 SNHLY, CDR2 FYNNEI. The sample was PBMCs or a T cell subset sorted from them (not recorded which). The TCR comes from a man younger than 35 who had mild COVID-19 (a few samples of this study predate the infection). Cell type and time point are not known. The chain is built from TRBV2 and TRBJ1-5, with D possibly matching TRBD1 (5 bases). Here the CDR3 reads CASRVRPGPNQPQHF. CDR3 nucleotide sequence: TGTGCCAGCAGGGTACGACCGGGACCGAATCAGCCCCAGCATTTT.